This T cell receptor beta chain was sequenced during a study of glioma-infiltrating T cells after dendritic cell vaccination. Study as a whole: Autologous tumor lysate-pulsed dendritic cell vaccination was given between 2003 and 2012. At biweekly intervals, patients got three intradermal dendritic cell vaccine injections.

Libraries were prepared by immunoSEQ multiplex PCR; TCRdb keeps only in-frame clonotypes and omits some of them. Here the sample spans approximately 50,000 clones, about 85% being singletons. Time point in this sample: after dendritic cell vaccination, including at tumor progression/relapse. As concerns this clone: The junction departs from the called germline gene at one end, perhaps through a read error.

The specimen was blood, collected after dendritic cell vaccination. The sequence derives from a human donor with glioblastoma.

CDR3 amino acids: CASSLEYGVNYEQYF. CDR3 sequence (DNA): TGTGCTAGCAGCTTAGAATACGGGGTGAACTACGAGCAGTACTTC. V and J are TRBV7-7 and TRBJ2-7; D perhaps matches TRBD2 (5 bases). Looked up from germline, CDR1 is SSHAT and CDR2 is FNYEAQ (reference sequence). The CDR3 is 15 amino acids. Full variable domain (outside the CDR3, taken from reference TRBV7-7 and TRBJ2-7): GAGVSQSPRYKVTKRGQDVTLRCDPISSHATLYWYQQALGQGPEFLTYFNYEAQPDKSGLPSDRFSAERPEGSISTLTIQRTEQRDSAMYRCASSLEYGVNYEQYFGPGTRLTVT.